One sample yielded the 15 T cell receptor beta chains listed below, sequenced in a study of blood T cell repertoires in COVID-19. The protocol was immunoSEQ multiplex PCR, while the TCRdb copy is restricted to in-frame clones and leaves out a portion. The data contain about 210,000 clones, almost 90% of them singletons. The specimen was peripheral blood. These receptor sequences come from a man aged 18 to 29 with active or convalescent COVID-19.

The chain employs TRBV28 and TRBJ1-1; D uncertain. The CDR3 covers 13 residues. The germline V gene encodes CDR1 MDHEN and CDR2 SYDVKM. V was cut by 3 bases and J by 4 bases, with 9 bases left in between. The CDR3 DNA reads TGTGCCAGCAGTTTGATCGCGGGCACTGAAGCTTTCTTT. Protein: CASSLIAGTEAFF.

V gene TRBV7-6 combines with J gene TRBJ2-3; TRBD2 agrees at 15 bases. Germline-derived CDR1 and CDR2 are SGHVS and FNYEAQ. This CDR3 comprises 16 residues. The trim removed 5 bases at V and 6 bases at J, leaving 6 bases unmatched. Written as DNA, the CDR3 is TGTGCCAGCAGCAAACGGACTAGCGGGAGGGAGGATACGCAGTATTTT. Protein product: CASSKRTSGREDTQYF.

The chain employs TRBV28 and TRBJ2-7, with 8 bases matching TRBD1. Germline CDR1 is MDHEN and CDR2 is SYDVKM. The CDR3 spans 15 residues. V was pared by 6 bases and J by 3 bases, with 10 bases of the junction left unmatched. The CDR3 spells CASSEAGGLFYEQYF. The CDR3, as DNA: TGTGCCAGCAGCGAGGCAGGGGGCCTCTTCTACGAGCAGTACTTC. The whole variable domain, remainder taken from reference TRBV28 and TRBJ2-7, is DVKVTQSSRYLVKRTGEKVFLECVQDMDHENMFWYRQDPGLGLRLIYFSYDVKMKEKGDIPEGYSVSREKKERFSLILESASTNQTSMYLCASSEAGGLFYEQYFGPGTRLTVT.

There are a few counts of this clone. The CDR3 here is CAWSYFRAGGTYEQYF. The CDR3 DNA reads TGTGCCTGGAGTTATTTTCGGGCGGGAGGGACCTACGAGCAGTACTTC. The chain links TRBV30 to TRBJ2-7, with 9 positions matching TRBD2. The CDR3 runs to 16 residues. V was clipped by 2 bases and J by 2 bases; unmatched bases: 10. From germline, CDR1 is GTSNPN and CDR2 SVGIG (reference sequence).

V gene TRBV27 combines with J gene TRBJ2-6; D is unclear. V shed 1 base and J shed 2 bases, with 6 bases lying between them. CDR3 length equals 15 residues. The germline V gene encodes CDR1 MNHEY and CDR2 SMNVEV (reference sequence). The CDR3 sequence: CASSLFPTGANVLTF. In DNA form, the CDR3 reads TGTGCCAGCAGTTTATTCCCCACTGGGGCCAACGTCCTGACTTTC.

This chain connects TRBV30 to TRBJ1-4; perhaps TRBD1 as D (5 bases). V lost 2 bases and J 12 bases, leaving 16 bases between the germline ends. Germline CDR1 reads GTSNPN; CDR2 reads SVGIG (reference sequence). CDR3 size: 13 residues. The CDR3 loop reads CAWSLTGGVELFF. DNA of the CDR3: TGTGCCTGGAGTCTGACGGGAGGGGTGGAACTGTTTTTT.

The V and J genes are TRBV10-3 and TRBJ1-6; TRBD1 matches at 12 bases. CDR3 length: 17 amino acids. V lost 0 bases, J lost 7 bases, and 4 bases stayed unmatched. Germline V gene sequence: CDR1 ENHRY, CDR2 SYGVKD. The CDR3 sequence: CAISESGQGAKNSPLHF. The DNA for the CDR3 is TGTGCCATCAGTGAGTCGGGACAGGGGGCCAAGAATTCACCCCTCCACTTT.

The chain employs TRBV3-1 (or the pseudogene TRBV3-2) and TRBJ2-3; possible D gene TRBD2, 6 bases. Germline loops: CDR1 LGHDT, CDR2 YNNKEL (reference sequence). The V end lost 1 base, the J end lost 6 bases, and 14 bases lay between the germline ends. The CDR3 has 15 residues. CDR3 region: CASSQATSPSDTQYF. For the CDR3, the DNA is TGTGCCAGCAGCCAAGCTACTAGCCCATCGGATACGCAGTATTTT.

The chain joins TRBV5-1 to TRBJ1-2; D unresolved. The germline gives CDR1 SGHRS, CDR2 YFSETQ. The CDR3 runs 13 residues. V was trimmed by 4 bases and J by 1 base, leaving 8 bases between them. The DNA of the CDR3 is TGCGCCAGCAGCCAACAGCTTAACTATGGCTACACCTTC. Encoded protein: CASSQQLNYGYTF.

The chain employs TRBV6-2 or TRBV6-3 and TRBJ1-4, with a weak D call TRBD1 (6 bases). Germline assignment: CDR1 MNHEY and CDR2 SVGEGT. Trimming took off 6 bases at V and 0 bases at J, with 17 bases between the two ends. The CDR3 extends over 17 amino acids. DNA for the CDR3: TGTGCCAGCAGCACTCCCCTGGGGGCTGCAACTAATGAAAAACTGTTTTTT. Its translation: CASSTPLGAATNEKLFF.

V and J are TRBV7-9 and TRBJ2-3; 13 bases fit TRBD2. The CDR3 runs to 15 residues. Germline lookup yields CDR1 SEHNR and CDR2 FQNEAQ (reference sequence). Germline trimming cut 5 bases from V and 4 bases from J; bases unmatched to any gene: 3. The CDR3 sequence: CASSPLAGGPDTQYF. CDR3 bases: TGTGCCAGCAGCCCACTAGCGGGAGGGCCAGATACGCAGTATTTT.

The V and J genes are TRBV9 and TRBJ1-3; unclear D gene. V gave up 3 bases and J gave up 4 bases, with 5 bases separating them. The CDR3 is 12 residues long. Germline V gene sequence: CDR1 SGDLS, CDR2 YYNGEE. For the CDR3, the DNA is TGTGCCAGCAGCGCCTCCGGAAACACCATATATTTT. Its protein is CASSASGNTIYF.

The gene calls are TRBV5-1 and TRBJ1-3; the match to TRBD1 covers 9 bases. The CDR3 runs to 18 residues. In germline, CDR1 is SGHRS, CDR2 YFSETQ. Trimming at V came to 4 bases and at J to 0 bases, leaving 11 bases not matched to a gene. CDR3 residues: CASSRTGQGQTSGNTIYF. The DNA for the CDR3 is TGCGCCAGCAGCCGTACCGGACAGGGGCAAACCTCTGGAAACACCATATATTTT.

This clone appeared once. The V gene is TRBV7-2, the J gene TRBJ1-4; D is uncertain. V gave up 1 base and J gave up 12 bases, with 15 bases separating them. Germline CDR1 is SGHTA and CDR2 is FQGNSA. The CDR3 consists of 14 residues. Written as DNA, the CDR3 is TGTGCCAGCAGCTTAGATGTCAGCGGAAGGGAACTGTTTTTT. Translating gives CASSLDVSGRELFF.

This sequence joins TRBV6-5 and TRBJ2-1; no clear D. This CDR3 is 15 amino acids long. Germline loops: CDR1 MNHEY, CDR2 SVGAGI. V dropped 7 bases and J dropped 3 bases, with 16 bases sitting between them. The CDR3 nucleotides read TGTGCCAGCACGAAGGAGCGCTTGAGCTACAATGAGCAGTTCTTC. The encoded protein is CASTKERLSYNEQFF.